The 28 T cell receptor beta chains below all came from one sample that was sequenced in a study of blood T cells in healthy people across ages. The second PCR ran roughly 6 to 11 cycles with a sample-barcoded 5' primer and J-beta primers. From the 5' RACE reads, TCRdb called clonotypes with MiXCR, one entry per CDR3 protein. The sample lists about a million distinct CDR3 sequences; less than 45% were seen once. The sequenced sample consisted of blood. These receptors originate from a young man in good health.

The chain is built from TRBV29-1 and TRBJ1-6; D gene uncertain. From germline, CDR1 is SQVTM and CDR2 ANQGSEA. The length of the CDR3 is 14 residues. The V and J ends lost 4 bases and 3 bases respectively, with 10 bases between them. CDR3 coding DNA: TGCAGCGTTGCACAGCTAAACTATAATTCACCCCTCCACTTT. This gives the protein CSVAQLNYNSPLHF. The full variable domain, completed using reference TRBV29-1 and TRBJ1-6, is SAVISQKPSRDICQRGTSLTIQCQVDSQVTMMFWYRQQPGQSLTLIATANQGSEATYESGFVIDKFPISRPNLTFSTLTVSNMSPEDSSIYLCSVAQLNYNSPLHFGNGTRLTVT.

The CDR3 DNA reads as TGTGCCAGCAGTCCGACTGGCGGGTACACAGATACGCAGTATTTT. Translated, it gives CASSPTGGYTDTQYF. The V gene is TRBV12-3 or TRBV12-4, the J gene TRBJ2-3; TRBD2 might be the D (5 bases). This CDR3 has 15 residues. The ends were cut back, 5 bases at V and 2 bases at J, with 14 bases in the middle.

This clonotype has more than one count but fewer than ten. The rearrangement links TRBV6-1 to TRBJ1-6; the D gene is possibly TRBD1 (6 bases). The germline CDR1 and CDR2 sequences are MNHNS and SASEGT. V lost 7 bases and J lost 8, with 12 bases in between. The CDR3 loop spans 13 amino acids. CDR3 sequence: CASIGTPHSPLHF. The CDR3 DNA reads TGTGCCAGCATCGGGACACCACATTCACCCCTCCACTTT.

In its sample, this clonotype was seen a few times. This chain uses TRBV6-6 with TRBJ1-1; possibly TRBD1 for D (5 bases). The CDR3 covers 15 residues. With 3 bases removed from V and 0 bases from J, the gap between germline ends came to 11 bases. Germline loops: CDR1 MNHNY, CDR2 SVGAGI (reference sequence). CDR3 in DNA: TGTGCCAGCAGTTATGGGGGGGGTATGAACACTGAAGCTTTCTTT. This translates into CASSYGGGMNTEAFF.

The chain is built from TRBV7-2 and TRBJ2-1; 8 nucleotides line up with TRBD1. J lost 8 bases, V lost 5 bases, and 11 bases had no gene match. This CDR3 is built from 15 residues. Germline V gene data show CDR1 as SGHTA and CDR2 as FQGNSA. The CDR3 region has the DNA TGTGCCAGCAGCCGAGGACAGGGCGATATGGATGAGCAGTTCTTC. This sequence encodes CASSRGQGDMDEQFF.

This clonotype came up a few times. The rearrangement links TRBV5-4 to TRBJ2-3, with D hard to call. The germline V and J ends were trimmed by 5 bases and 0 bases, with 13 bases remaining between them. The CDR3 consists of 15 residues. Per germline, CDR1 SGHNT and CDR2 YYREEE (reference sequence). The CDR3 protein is CASRADWASTDTQYF. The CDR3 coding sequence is TGTGCCAGCAGGGCTGACTGGGCAAGCACAGATACGCAGTATTTT.

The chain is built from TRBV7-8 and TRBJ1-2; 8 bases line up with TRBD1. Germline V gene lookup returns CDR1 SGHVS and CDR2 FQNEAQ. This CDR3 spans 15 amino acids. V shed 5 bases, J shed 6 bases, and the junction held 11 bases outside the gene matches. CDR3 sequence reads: CASSRKLTGEDGYTF. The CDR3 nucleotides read TGTGCCAGCAGCAGGAAATTGACAGGGGAGGATGGCTACACCTTC.

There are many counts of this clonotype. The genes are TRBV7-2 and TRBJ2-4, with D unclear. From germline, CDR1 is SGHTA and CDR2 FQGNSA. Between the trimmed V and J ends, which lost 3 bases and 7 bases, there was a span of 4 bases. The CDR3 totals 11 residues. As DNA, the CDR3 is TGTGCCAGCAGCTTCTCGAACATTCAGTACTTC. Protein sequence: CASSFSNIQYF.

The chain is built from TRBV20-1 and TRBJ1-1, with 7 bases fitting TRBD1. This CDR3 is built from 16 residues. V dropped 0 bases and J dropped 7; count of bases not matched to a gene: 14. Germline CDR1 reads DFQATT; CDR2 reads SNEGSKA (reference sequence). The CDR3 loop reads CSARDLRGREGSEAFF. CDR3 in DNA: TGCAGTGCTAGAGATCTGAGGGGGCGAGAGGGAAGTGAAGCTTTCTTT.

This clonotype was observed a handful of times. In nucleotides, the CDR3 is TGTGCCAGCAGTTTTCCAACGGGCAGCTTCTACAATGAGCAGTTCTTC. Residues: CASSFPTGSFYNEQFF. This chain links TRBV12-3 or TRBV12-4 with TRBJ2-1, with D unresolved. The CDR3 runs to 16 residues. Trimming left V 3 bases short and J 3 bases short, with 15 bases between.

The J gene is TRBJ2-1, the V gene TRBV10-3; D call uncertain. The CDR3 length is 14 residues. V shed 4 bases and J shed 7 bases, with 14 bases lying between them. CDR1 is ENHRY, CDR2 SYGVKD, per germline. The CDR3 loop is CAISAGPGWNEQFF. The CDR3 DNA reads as TGTGCCATCAGTGCAGGTCCCGGTTGGAATGAGCAGTTCTTC.

CDR3 sequence (DNA): TGCGCCAGCAGCCAGAAATCAACGTTGCGCACCGGGGAGCTGTTTTTT. Its translation: CASSQKSTLRTGELFF. The gene calls are TRBV4-3 and TRBJ2-2; D call uncertain. The CDR3 is 16 amino acids. V lost 3 bases and J lost 4, with 15 bases in between. Germline assignment: CDR1 LGHNA and CDR2 YSLEER.

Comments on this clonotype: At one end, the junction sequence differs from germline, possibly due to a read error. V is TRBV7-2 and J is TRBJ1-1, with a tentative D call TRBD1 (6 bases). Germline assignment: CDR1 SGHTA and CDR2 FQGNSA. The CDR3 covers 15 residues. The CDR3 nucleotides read TGTGTCAGCAGCTTGGACAGCGGTCTGAACACTGAAGCTTTCTTT. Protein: CVSSLDSGLNTEAFF.

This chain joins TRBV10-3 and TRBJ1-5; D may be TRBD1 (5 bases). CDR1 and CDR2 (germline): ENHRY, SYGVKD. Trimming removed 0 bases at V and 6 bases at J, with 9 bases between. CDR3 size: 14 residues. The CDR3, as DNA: TGTGCCATCAGTGAGTCGACCGGGGGTCAGCCCCAGCATTTT. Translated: CAISESTGGQPQHF.

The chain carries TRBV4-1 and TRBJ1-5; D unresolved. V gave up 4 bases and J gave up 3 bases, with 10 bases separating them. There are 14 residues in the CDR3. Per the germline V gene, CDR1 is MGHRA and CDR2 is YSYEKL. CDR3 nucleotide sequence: TGCGCCAGCAGCCTTGACGGGAACAATCAGCCCCAGCATTTT. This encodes CASSLDGNNQPQHF.

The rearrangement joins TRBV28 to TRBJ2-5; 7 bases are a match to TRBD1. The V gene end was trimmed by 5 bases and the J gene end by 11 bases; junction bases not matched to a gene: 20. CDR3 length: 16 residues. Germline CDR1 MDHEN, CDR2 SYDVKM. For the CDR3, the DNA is TGTGCCAGCAGTATAAGACAGGGAACCGGTGACAATGAGCAGTACTTC. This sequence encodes CASSIRQGTGDNEQYF.

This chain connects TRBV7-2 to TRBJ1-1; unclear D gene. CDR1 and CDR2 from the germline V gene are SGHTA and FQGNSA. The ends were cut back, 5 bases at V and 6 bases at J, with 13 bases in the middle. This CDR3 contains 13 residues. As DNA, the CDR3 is TGTGCCAGCAGCACCGACTGGGTGTCTGAAGCTTTCTTT. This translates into CASSTDWVSEAFF.

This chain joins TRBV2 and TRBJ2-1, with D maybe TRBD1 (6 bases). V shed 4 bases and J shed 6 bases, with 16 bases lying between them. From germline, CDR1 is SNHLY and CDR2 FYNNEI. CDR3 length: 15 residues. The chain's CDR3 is CASSVRDRTFNEQFF. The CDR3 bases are TGTGCCAGCAGTGTACGTGACAGGACATTCAATGAGCAGTTCTTC.

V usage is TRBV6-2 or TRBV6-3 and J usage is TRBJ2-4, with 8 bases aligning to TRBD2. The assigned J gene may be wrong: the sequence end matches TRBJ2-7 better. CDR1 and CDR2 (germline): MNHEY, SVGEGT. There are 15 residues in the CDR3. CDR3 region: CASSYSGALLYEQYF. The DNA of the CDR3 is TGTGCCAGCAGTTATAGCGGGGCCCTCCTCTACGAGCAGTACTTC.

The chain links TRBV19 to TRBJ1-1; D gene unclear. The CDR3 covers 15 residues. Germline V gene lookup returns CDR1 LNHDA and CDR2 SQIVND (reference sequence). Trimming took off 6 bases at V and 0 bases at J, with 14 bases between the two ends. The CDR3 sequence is CASSGSSIVNTEAFF. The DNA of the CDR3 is TGTGCCAGTAGCGGTAGCAGCATAGTGAACACTGAAGCTTTCTTT.

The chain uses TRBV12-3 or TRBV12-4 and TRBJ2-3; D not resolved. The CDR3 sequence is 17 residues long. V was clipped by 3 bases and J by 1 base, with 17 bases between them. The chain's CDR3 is CASSFSDVAAGTDTQYF. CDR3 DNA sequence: TGTGCCAGCAGTTTCTCTGATGTGGCCGCGGGCACAGATACGCAGTATTTT.

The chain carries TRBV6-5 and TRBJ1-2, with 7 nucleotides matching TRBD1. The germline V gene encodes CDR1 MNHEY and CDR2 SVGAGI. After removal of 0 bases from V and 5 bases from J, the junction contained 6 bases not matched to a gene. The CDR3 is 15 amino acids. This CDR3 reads CASSYSPGQPYGYTF. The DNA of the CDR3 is TGTGCCAGCAGTTACTCGCCGGGACAGCCTTATGGCTACACCTTC.

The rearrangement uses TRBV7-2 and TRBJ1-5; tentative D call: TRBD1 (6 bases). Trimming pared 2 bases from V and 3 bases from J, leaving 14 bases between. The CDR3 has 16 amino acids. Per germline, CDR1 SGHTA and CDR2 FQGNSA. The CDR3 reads CASSLMAGASNQPQHF. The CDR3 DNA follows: TGTGCCAGCAGCTTAATGGCAGGGGCGTCCAATCAGCCCCAGCATTTT. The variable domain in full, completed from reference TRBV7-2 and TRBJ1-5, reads GAGVSQSPSNKVTEKGKDVELRCDPISGHTALYWYRQSLGQGLEFLIYFQGNSAPDKSGLPSDRFSAERTGGSVSTLTIQRTQQEDSAVYLCASSLMAGASNQPQHFGDGTRLSIL.

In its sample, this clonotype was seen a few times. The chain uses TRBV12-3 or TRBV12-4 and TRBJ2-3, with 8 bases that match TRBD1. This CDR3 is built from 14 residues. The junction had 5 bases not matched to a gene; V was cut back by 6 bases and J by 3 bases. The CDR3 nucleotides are TGTGCCAGCAGCCAAAGGACAGGGACAGATACGCAGTATTTT. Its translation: CASSQRTGTDTQYF.

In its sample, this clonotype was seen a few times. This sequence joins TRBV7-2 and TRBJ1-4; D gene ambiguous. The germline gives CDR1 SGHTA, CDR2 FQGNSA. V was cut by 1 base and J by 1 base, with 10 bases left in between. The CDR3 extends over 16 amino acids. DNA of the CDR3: TGTGCCAGCAGCTTAGATCAGGCAGGAACTAATGAAAAACTGTTTTTT. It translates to CASSLDQAGTNEKLFF.

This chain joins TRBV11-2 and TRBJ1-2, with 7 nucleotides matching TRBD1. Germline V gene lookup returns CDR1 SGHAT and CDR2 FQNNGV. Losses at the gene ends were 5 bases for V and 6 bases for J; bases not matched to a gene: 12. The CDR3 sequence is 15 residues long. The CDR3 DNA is TGTGCCAGCAGCCCCCCGACAGGGATTACTAATGGCTACACCTTC. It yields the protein CASSPPTGITNGYTF.

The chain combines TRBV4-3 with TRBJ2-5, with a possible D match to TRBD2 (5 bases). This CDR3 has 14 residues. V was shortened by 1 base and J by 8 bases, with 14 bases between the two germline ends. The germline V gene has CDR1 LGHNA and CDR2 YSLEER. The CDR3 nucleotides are TGCGCCAGCAGCCAAGGGCCTTCAAGCGGAACCCAGTACTTC. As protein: CASSQGPSSGTQYF.

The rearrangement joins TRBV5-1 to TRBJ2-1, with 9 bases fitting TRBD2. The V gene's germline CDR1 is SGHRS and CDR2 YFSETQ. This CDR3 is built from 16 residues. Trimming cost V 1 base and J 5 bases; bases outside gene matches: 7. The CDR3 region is CASSLRTSGGNNEQFF. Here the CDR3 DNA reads TGCGCCAGCAGCTTGCGGACCAGCGGGGGGAACAATGAGCAGTTCTTC.